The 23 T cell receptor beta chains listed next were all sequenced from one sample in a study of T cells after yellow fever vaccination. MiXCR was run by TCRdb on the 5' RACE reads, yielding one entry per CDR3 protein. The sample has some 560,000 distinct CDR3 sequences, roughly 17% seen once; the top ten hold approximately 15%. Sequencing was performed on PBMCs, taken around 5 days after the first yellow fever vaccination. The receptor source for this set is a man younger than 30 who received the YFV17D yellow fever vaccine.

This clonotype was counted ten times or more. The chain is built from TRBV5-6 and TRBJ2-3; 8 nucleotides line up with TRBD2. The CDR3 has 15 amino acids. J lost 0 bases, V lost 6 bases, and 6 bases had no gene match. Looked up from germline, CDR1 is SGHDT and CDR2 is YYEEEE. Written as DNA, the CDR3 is TGTGCCAGCACCCTGAGCGGGGGAAGCACAGATACGCAGTATTTT. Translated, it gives CASTLSGGSTDTQYF.

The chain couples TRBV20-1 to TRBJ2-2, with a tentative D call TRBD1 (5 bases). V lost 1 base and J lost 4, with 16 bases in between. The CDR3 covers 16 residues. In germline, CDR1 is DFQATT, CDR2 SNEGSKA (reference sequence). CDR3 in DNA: TGCAGTGCTAGAGTCGGGCGCAGGGCGAGCACCGGGGAGCTGTTTTTT. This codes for CSARVGRRASTGELFF.

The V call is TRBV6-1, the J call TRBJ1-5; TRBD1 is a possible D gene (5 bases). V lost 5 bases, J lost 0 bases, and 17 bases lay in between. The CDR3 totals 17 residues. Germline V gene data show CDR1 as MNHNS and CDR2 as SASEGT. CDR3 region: CASSPTGTLNSNQPQHF. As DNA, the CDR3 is TGTGCCAGCAGTCCCACCGGGACCTTGAATAGCAATCAGCCCCAGCATTTT.

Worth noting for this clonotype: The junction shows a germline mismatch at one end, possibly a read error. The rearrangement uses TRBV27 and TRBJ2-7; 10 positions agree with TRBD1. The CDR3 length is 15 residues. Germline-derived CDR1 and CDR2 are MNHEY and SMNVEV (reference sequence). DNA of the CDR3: TGTGCCAGCAGTGTATCGACAGGGGGCGCCTACGAGCAGTACTTC. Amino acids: CASSVSTGGAYEQYF.

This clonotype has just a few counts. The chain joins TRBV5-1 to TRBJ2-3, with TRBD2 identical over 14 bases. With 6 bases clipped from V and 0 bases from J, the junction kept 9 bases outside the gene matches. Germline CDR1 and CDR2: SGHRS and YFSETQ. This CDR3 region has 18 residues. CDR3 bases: TGCGCCAGCAAGCGACTAGCGGGGGGGCCCGCTAGCACAGATACGCAGTATTTT. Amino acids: CASKRLAGGPASTDTQYF.

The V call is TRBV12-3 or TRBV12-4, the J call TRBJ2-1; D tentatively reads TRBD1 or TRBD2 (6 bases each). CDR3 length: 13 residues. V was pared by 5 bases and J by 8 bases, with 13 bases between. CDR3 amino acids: CASSPQGGDEQFF. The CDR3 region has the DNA TGTGCCAGCAGTCCACAGGGAGGAGATGAGCAGTTCTTC.

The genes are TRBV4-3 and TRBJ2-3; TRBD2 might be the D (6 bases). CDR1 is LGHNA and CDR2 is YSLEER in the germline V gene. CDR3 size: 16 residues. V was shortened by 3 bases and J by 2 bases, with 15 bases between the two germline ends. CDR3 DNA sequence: TGCGCCAGCAGCCACCCCGGGAGCGGACCCACAGATACGCAGTATTTT. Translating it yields CASSHPGSGPTDTQYF.

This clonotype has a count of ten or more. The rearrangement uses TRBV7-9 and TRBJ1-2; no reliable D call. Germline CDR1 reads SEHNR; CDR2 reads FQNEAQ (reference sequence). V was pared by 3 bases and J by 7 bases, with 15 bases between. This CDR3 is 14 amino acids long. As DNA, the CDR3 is TGTGCCAGCAGCTTTGGAAGCGAAATTGGTGGCTACACCTTC. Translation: CASSFGSEIGGYTF.

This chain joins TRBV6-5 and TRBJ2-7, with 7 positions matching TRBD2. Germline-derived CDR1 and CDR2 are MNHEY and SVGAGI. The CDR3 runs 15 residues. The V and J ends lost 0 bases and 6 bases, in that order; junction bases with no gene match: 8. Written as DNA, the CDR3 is TGTGCCAGCAGTTACTCGATACCGGGGGGATTCGAGCAGTACTTC. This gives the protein CASSYSIPGGFEQYF.

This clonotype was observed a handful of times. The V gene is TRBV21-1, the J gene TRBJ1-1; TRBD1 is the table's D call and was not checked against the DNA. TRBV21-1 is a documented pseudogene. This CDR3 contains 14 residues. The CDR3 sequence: CASSLRQGKGEAFF. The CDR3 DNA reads TGTGCCAGCAGCCTCCGACAGGGGAAGGGCGAAGCTTTCTTT.

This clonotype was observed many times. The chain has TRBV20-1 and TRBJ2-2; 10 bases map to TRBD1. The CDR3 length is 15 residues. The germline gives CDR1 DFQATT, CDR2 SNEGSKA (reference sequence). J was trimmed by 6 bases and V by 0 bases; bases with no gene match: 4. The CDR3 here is CSAREGGTGAGELFF. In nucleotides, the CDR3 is TGCAGTGCTAGAGAGGGTGGGACAGGGGCCGGGGAGCTGTTTTTT.

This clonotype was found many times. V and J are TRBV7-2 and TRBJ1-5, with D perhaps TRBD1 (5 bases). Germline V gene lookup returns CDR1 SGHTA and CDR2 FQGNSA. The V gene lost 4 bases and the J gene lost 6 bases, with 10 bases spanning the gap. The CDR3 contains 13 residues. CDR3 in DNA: TGTGCCAGCAGCTCAGGGTATAGTCAGCCCCAGCATTTT. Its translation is CASSSGYSQPQHF.

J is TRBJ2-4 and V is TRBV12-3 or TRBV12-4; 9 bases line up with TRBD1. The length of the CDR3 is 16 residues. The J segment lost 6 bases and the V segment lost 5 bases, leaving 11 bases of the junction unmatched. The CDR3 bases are TGTGCCAGCAGTCATACAGGGGGCACCTCCCGAAACATTCAGTACTTC. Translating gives CASSHTGGTSRNIQYF.

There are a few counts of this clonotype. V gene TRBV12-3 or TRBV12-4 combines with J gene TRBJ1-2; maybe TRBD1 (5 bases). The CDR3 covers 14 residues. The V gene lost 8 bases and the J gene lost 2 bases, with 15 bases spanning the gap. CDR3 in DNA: TGTGCCAGCGGGCGGGGTGGGGGAAACTATGGCTACACCTTC. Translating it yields CASGRGGGNYGYTF.

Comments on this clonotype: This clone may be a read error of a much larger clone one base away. The CDR3 DNA is TGTGCCAGCAGCTTAGGAATAAGCGGGGAGCTGCTTTTT. Translating gives CASSLGISGELLF. The chain links TRBV7-2 to TRBJ2-2, with TRBD2 identical over 7 bases. Germline V gives CDR1 SGHTA, CDR2 FQGNSA. The length of the CDR3 is 13 residues. The variable domain in full, completed from reference TRBV7-2 and TRBJ2-2, reads GAGVSQSPSNKVTEKGKDVELRCDPISGHTALYWYRQSLGQGLEFLIYFQGNSAPDKSGLPSDRFSAERTGGSVSTLTIQRTQQEDSAVYLCASSLGISGELLFGEGSRLTVL.

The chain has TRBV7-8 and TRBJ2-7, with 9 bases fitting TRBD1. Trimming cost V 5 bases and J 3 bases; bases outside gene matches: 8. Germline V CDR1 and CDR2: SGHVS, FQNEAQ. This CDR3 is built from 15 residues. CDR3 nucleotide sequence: TGTGCCAGCAGCACCCAACCGGGACAGGGCTACGAGCAGTACTTC. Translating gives CASSTQPGQGYEQYF.

The CDR3 DNA is TGTGCCAGCAGCCAAGGGGGAGGGGTGAACACTGAAGCTTTCTTT. Amino acids: CASSQGGGVNTEAFF. The V gene is TRBV4-2, the J gene TRBJ1-1, with a tentative D call TRBD1 (5 bases). V was shortened by 1 base and J by 0 bases, with 9 bases between the two germline ends. CDR1 and CDR2 from the germline V gene are LGHNA and YNFKEQ. This CDR3 has 15 amino acids.

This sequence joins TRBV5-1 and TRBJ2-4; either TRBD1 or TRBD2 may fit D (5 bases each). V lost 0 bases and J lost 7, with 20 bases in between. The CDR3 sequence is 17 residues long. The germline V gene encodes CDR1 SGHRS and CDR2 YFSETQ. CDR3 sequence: CASSLEGTGRGLNIQYF. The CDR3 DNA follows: TGCGCCAGCAGCTTGGAAGGTACAGGTCGGGGTTTGAACATTCAGTACTTC. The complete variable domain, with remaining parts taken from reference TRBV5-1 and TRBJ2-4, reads KAGVTQTPRYLIKTRGQQVTLSCSPISGHRSVSWYQQTPGQGLQFLFEYFSETQRNKGNFPGRFSGRQFSNSRSEMNVSTLELGDSALYLCASSLEGTGRGLNIQYFGAGTRLSVL.

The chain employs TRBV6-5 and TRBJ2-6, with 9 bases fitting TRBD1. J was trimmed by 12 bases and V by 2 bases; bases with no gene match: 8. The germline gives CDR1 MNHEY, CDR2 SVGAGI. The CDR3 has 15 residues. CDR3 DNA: TGTGCCAGCAGTTACCTAGGACAGGGGAGACGCGTCCTGACTTTC. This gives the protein CASSYLGQGRRVLTF.

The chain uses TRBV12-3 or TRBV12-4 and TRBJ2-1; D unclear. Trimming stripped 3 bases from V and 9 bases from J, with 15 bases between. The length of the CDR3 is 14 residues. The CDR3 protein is CASSFSTETGEQFF. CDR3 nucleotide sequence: TGTGCCAGCAGTTTCTCAACAGAAACCGGTGAGCAGTTCTTC.

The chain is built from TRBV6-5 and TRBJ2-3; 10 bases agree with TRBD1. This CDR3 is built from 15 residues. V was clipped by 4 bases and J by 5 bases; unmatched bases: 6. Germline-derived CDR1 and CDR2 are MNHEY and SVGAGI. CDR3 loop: CASSFSGTGVDTQYF. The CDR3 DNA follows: TGTGCCAGCAGTTTTTCCGGGACAGGGGTAGATACGCAGTATTTT.

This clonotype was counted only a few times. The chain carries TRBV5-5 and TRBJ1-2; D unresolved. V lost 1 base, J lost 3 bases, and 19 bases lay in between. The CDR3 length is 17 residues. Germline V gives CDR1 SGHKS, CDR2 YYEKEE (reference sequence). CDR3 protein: CASSLPDGPSGDYGYTF. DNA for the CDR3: TGTGCCAGCAGCTTGCCGGATGGCCCTTCAGGCGACTATGGCTACACCTTC.

CDR3 DNA sequence: TGTGCCAGCAGGGAGACTCCGAGCACCGGGGAGCTGTTTTTT. It encodes CASRETPSTGELFF. This chain uses TRBV27 with TRBJ2-2; D gene ambiguous. V was trimmed by 6 bases and J by 4 bases, leaving 12 bases between them. This CDR3 is built from 14 residues. Germline V CDR1 and CDR2: MNHEY, SMNVEV (reference sequence).